This T cell receptor (beta chain) came from a study of cytomegalovirus exposure and HLA in healthy donors. Study-level information: Earlier, about 180 million T cells were analyzed, and about 100 million unique TCR beta sequences were found among them.

Whole-study results and caveats: Despite most TCR sequences being rare, some public TCRs occurred in many donors. Likely technical artifact: a cluster of highly shared sequence variants.

This cohort consisted of healthy bone marrow donors. Comments on this clone: Its antigen remains unknown.

This CDR3 is 15 amino acids long. V shed 4 bases and J 5 bases; nucleotides not matched to a gene: 8. Germline CDR1 is SGHRS and CDR2 is YFSETQ. This PCR relied on a set of 60 Vbeta primers and 13 Jbeta primers. Measured with immunoSEQ multiplex PCR; TCRdb has only the in-frame clones, and not every one. This sample carries roughly 120,000 clones, about 79% of them seen once, and the ten largest clones take about 3%. The sample comprised PBMCs. This receptor was obtained from a woman between 18 and 30 years old in good health and CMV-seropositive. V is TRBV5-1 and J is TRBJ2-2; 7 bases match TRBD2. This chain's CDR3 is CASSAVPGGTGELFF. The CDR3 DNA follows: TGCGCCAGCAGCGCAGTACCGGGGGGAACCGGGGAGCTGTTTTTT.